This is a list of T cell receptor beta chains from one sample in a study of T-cell memory formation after mild COVID-19. One entry per CDR3 protein results from TCRdb running MiXCR on the 5' RACE reads. The repertoire includes tens of thousands of distinct CDR3 sequences, over 9.5% of them detected once, and approximately 29% sits in the top ten. The sample comprised PBMCs or a T cell subset sorted from them (not recorded which). These receptors came from a young man who had mild COVID-19 (a few samples of this study predate the infection). Cell type and time point are not known. The CDR3 runs from the conserved cysteine through the conserved F or W. Fields, in order: V gene, J gene, CDR3 protein.

v_call: TRBV4-1
j_call: TRBJ1-5
cdr3_aa: CASSQDLRGGVRPQHF

v_call: TRBV2
j_call: TRBJ2-2
cdr3_aa: CARAGGGTGELFF

v_call: TRBV15
j_call: TRBJ1-2
cdr3_aa: CATSTRSYGYTF

v_call: TRBV7-2
j_call: TRBJ2-1
cdr3_aa: CASSLSGGNLYNEQFF

v_call: TRBV10-3
j_call: TRBJ2-3
cdr3_aa: CAIRPGLAGTITDTQYF

v_call: TRBV9
j_call: TRBJ2-2
cdr3_aa: CASRSSGVGTGELFF

v_call: TRBV4-3
j_call: TRBJ1-1
cdr3_aa: CASSQEWIRGRIMNTEAFF

v_call: TRBV30
j_call: TRBJ1-5
cdr3_aa: CAWSVKRDSQPQHF

v_call: TRBV4-3
j_call: TRBJ2-1
cdr3_aa: CASSQDHAWGGTHEQFF

v_call: TRBV11-1
j_call: TRBJ2-1
cdr3_aa: CASSRGDNEQFF

v_call: TRBV27
j_call: TRBJ1-1
cdr3_aa: CASSLLQGGTEAFF

v_call: TRBV7-7
j_call: TRBJ1-4
cdr3_aa: CASSLGPGASNEKLFF